The 28 T cell receptor beta chains below were found in one sample sequenced in a study of T cells in women clearing cervical HPV infection. TCRdb's table, derived via immunoSEQ multiplex PCR, lists solely in-frame clones and lacks some. Seen in this sample are more than 20,000 clones; the ten most common clones hold almost 10%. Sequences were obtained from blood buffy coat. Source of these receptors: a woman aged 18-69 years with a cervical HPV16 infection that either progressed to CIN3+ or cleared (not recorded which).

On this clone itself: Read data end 3 residues before the CDR3 end; the end is taken from the germline J gene. The chain has TRBV29-1 and TRBJ2-2, with TRBD1 identical over 7 bases. The CDR3 sequence is 17 residues long. The junction had 16 bases not matched to a gene; V was cut back by 1 base and J by 8 bases. The germline CDR1 and CDR2 sequences are SQVTM and ANQGSEA. The sequenced CDR3 bases are TGCAGCGTTGAAGGTGAAGTAGACAGGGCCCGAAGTGGGGAG. Protein product: CSVEGEVDRARSGE. The full CDR3 sequence reads CSVEGEVDRARSGELFF.

Notes on this clone: The read terminates 3 residues before the CDR3 end, so the remaining end is supplied by the germline J gene. The chain couples TRBV12-3 or TRBV12-4 to TRBJ2-7; 9 bases match TRBD1. V lost 3 bases, J lost 6 bases, and 6 bases stayed unmatched. This CDR3 has 14 amino acids. CDR3 residues: CASSLGTGSSEQYF. Incomplete CDR3 DNA: TGTGCCAGCAGTTTGGGGACAGGGTCATCCGAG.

About this clone: The observed sequence ends 3 residues before the CDR3 terminus, with the missing tail filled in from the germline J gene. The chain is built from TRBV2 and TRBJ2-7; 10 bases are shared with TRBD1. With 8 bases clipped from V and 6 bases from J, the junction kept 4 bases outside the gene matches. This CDR3 spans 12 amino acids. Per germline, CDR1 SNHLY and CDR2 FYNNEI. CDR3 amino acids: CASARDRGEQYF. The DNA read from the CDR3 is TGTGCCAGCGCCAGGGACAGGGGCGAG.

Turning to this clone: Read data end 3 residues before the CDR3 end; the end is taken from the germline J gene. This sequence joins TRBV19 and TRBJ2-7; D might be TRBD2 (6 bases). Germline CDR1 is LNHDA and CDR2 is SQIVND (reference sequence). The CDR3 loop spans 15 amino acids. V was cut by 4 bases and J by 2 bases, with 15 bases left in between. This CDR3 reads CASSRGPGGTYEQYF. The DNA read from the CDR3 is TGTGCCAGTAGTAGAGGCCCCGGGGGAACCTACGAG.

A word on this clone: The DNA ends 3 residues before the CDR3 does, and the rest of the CDR3 is filled in from the germline J gene. The gene calls are TRBV6-1 and TRBJ1-2, with 7 bases fitting TRBD1. There are 15 residues in the CDR3. Per the germline V gene, CDR1 is MNHNS and CDR2 is SASEGT. CDR3 DNA (partial): TGTGCCAGCAGTGAACTTATCGACAGGGTGGAGGGC. Protein: CASSELIDRVEG. The CDR3 reads in full as CASSELIDRVEGYTF.

With regard to this clone: The CDR3 extends 3 residues past the end of the read, so its final part is completed from the germline J gene. The V call is TRBV19, the J call TRBJ2-7; 8 nucleotides align to TRBD2. J was trimmed by 4 bases and V by 6 bases; bases with no gene match: 5. Looked up from germline, CDR1 is LNHDA and CDR2 is SQIVND (reference sequence). This CDR3 spans 13 amino acids. The DNA read from the CDR3 is TGTGCCAGTAGCACGGGGGGGGGATACGAG. It translates to CASSTGGGYE. In full, the CDR3 is CASSTGGGYEQYF. The variable domain in full, with the rest retrieved from reference TRBV19 and TRBJ2-7, is DGGITQSPKYLFRKEGQNVTLSCEQNLNHDAMYWYRQDPGQGLRLIYYSQIVNDFQKGDIAEGYSVSREKKESFPLTVTSAQKNPTAFYLCASSTGGGYEQYFGPGTRLTVT.

On this clone: With the read ending 3 residues before the CDR3 end, the germline J gene is used to fill in that end. V usage is TRBV30 and J usage is TRBJ1-1, with D maybe TRBD1 (6 bases). This CDR3 region has 17 residues. Germline values: CDR1 GTSNPN, CDR2 SVGIG (reference sequence). The V end lost 1 base, the J end lost 4 bases, and 22 bases lay between the germline ends. The sequenced part of the CDR3 DNA is TGTGCCTGGAGTGCCCGTTACAGGGTCCCGACGGGCACTGAA. Translating it yields CAWSARYRVPTGTE. The complete CDR3 protein is CAWSARYRVPTGTEAFF.

On this clone itself: The DNA ends 3 residues before the CDR3 does, and the rest of the CDR3 is filled in from the germline J gene. The rearrangement links TRBV30 to TRBJ2-3, with a tentative D call TRBD2 (6 bases). With 1 base removed from V and 1 base from J, the gap between germline ends came to 6 bases. Germline CDR1 is GTSNPN and CDR2 is SVGIG (reference sequence). CDR3 length equals 13 residues. CDR3 bases read: TGTGCCTGGAGTGCGGGGGGCACAGATACG. It is translated as CAWSAGGTDT. The whole CDR3 sequence reads CAWSAGGTDTQYF.

Comments on this clone: The observed sequence ends 3 residues before the CDR3 terminus, with the missing tail filled in from the germline J gene. V and J are TRBV6-2 or TRBV6-3 and TRBJ2-1, with 11 bases matching TRBD2. The CDR3 totals 16 residues. J lost 9 bases, V lost 5 bases, and 12 bases had no gene match. CDR1 is MNHEY, CDR2 SVGEGT, per germline. CDR3 DNA, as far as it was read: TGTGCCAGCAGTCCCCGGAGTAGCGGGGGGGGTGGTGAG. Amino acids: CASSPRSSGGGGE. The CDR3 as a whole reads CASSPRSSGGGGEQFF.

Concerning this clone: The read terminates 3 residues before the CDR3 end, so the remaining end is supplied by the germline J gene. This sequence joins TRBV20-1 and TRBJ1-2; tentatively, D is TRBD1 (5 bases). Germline assignment: CDR1 DFQATT and CDR2 SNEGSKA (reference sequence). The CDR3 extends over 14 amino acids. V dropped 1 base and J dropped 7 bases, with 16 bases sitting between them. The CDR3 sequence is CSARAEERGTGYTF. The DNA read from the CDR3 is TGCAGTGCTAGAGCAGAGGAGAGGGGTACTGGC.

A word on this clone: The CDR3 is cut off 3 residues early in the read; its end comes from the germline J gene. The chain combines TRBV5-1 with TRBJ1-3, with 8 bases identical to TRBD1. Looked up from germline, CDR1 is SGHRS and CDR2 is YFSETQ. The ends lost 4 bases at V and 0 bases at J; junction bases unmatched: 9. The CDR3 spans 17 residues. The CDR3 spells CASSTPAGTGSGNTIYF. Incomplete CDR3 DNA: TGCGCCAGCAGCACGCCAGCAGGGACAGGCTCTGGAAACACC.

Turning to this clone: Read coverage stops 3 residues before the CDR3 terminus; the germline J gene supplies the remainder. The chain combines TRBV7-2 with TRBJ1-1; D perhaps matches TRBD1 (6 bases). The CDR3 runs 15 residues. Per the germline V gene, CDR1 is SGHTA and CDR2 is FQGNSA. The ends were cut back, 5 bases at V and 0 bases at J, with 13 bases in the middle. Incomplete CDR3 DNA: TGTGCCAGCAGCATACCCGGGACACTGAACACTGAA. It is translated as CASSIPGTLNTE. The whole CDR3 protein is CASSIPGTLNTEAFF.

In regard to this clone: Read coverage stops 3 residues before the CDR3 terminus; the germline J gene supplies the remainder. The gene calls are TRBV30 and TRBJ2-7; weak D call: TRBD2 (5 bases). CDR3 length equals 15 residues. V gave up 0 bases and J gave up 2 bases, with 14 bases separating them. Germline CDR1 reads GTSNPN; CDR2 reads SVGIG (reference sequence). The part of the CDR3 DNA that was read is TGTGCCTGGAGTGTAAGCCTAGCTACGGCCTACGAG. Its translation: CAWSVSLATAYE. The entire CDR3 protein is CAWSVSLATAYEQYF.

CDR3 DNA (partial): TGCGCCAGCAGCCTAAGGGGACTAGCGGGAGCTCCCTACGAG. It yields the protein CASSLRGLAGAPYE. The whole CDR3 protein reads CASSLRGLAGAPYEQYF. The V call is TRBV4-1, the J call TRBJ2-7, with 14 positions matching TRBD2. The read is 3 residues too short to cover the CDR3 end, so that end is filled in from the germline J gene. Trimming at V came to 4 bases and at J to 2 bases, leaving 7 bases not matched to a gene. Germline CDR1 and CDR2: MGHRA and YSYEKL. This CDR3 contains 17 residues.

A word on this clone: Sequencing ends 3 residues short of the CDR3 end; the germline J gene provides the rest. This sequence joins TRBV14 and TRBJ1-4; TRBD1 is a possible D gene (6 bases). CDR1 is SGHDN and CDR2 is FVKESK in the germline V gene. The CDR3 loop spans 13 amino acids. V was shortened by 1 base and J by 10 bases, with 10 bases between the two germline ends. The CDR3 protein is CASSQVQGGKLFF. The part of the CDR3 DNA that was read is TGTGCCAGCAGCCAAGTACAGGGTGGAAAA.

On this clone itself: The CDR3 goes on 3 residues after the read ends, and that part is filled in from the germline J gene. This chain joins TRBV2 and TRBJ2-2, with 9 bases lining up with TRBD2. The CDR3 extends over 16 amino acids. Germline CDR1 reads SNHLY; CDR2 reads FYNNEI. With V trimmed by 4 bases and J by 8 bases, 11 bases remained unmatched. CDR3 bases read: TGTGCCAGCAGTGTTTTGGGACTAGCATTCGGAGGGGAG. Amino acid sequence: CASSVLGLAFGGE. The whole CDR3 region reads CASSVLGLAFGGELFF.

With regard to this clone: The CDR3 goes on 3 residues after the read ends, and that part is filled in from the germline J gene. V usage is TRBV10-2 and J usage is TRBJ1-1; a weak D match, TRBD1 (5 bases). The V gene's germline CDR1 is WSHSY and CDR2 SAAADI. The CDR3 runs 13 residues. The DNA read from the CDR3 is TGCGCCAGCAGTGAGCGAAGGGGTTTGGAA. This sequence encodes CASSERRGLE. The entire CDR3 reads CASSERRGLEAFF.

Remarks on this clone: The CDR3 extends 3 residues past the end of the read, so its final part is completed from the germline J gene. The chain recombines TRBV10-3 with TRBJ1-5; 9 nucleotides match TRBD1. Germline V gene lookup returns CDR1 ENHRY and CDR2 SYGVKD. The ends lost 6 bases at V and 5 bases at J; junction bases unmatched: 8. The CDR3 is 15 amino acids. CDR3 in amino acids: CAIRKTGGVDQPQHF. The CDR3 DNA, read in part, is TGTGCCATCAGAAAGACAGGGGGAGTTGATCAGCCC.

The chain's CDR3 is CSAFVAGGPGNEQFF. The CDR3 DNA, read in part, is TGCAGTGCTTTTGTAGCGGGAGGGCCGGGCAATGAG. This chain joins TRBV20-1 and TRBJ2-1; 11 nucleotides line up with TRBD2. The read terminates 3 residues before the CDR3 end, so the remaining end is supplied by the germline J gene. The CDR3 consists of 15 residues. The germline gives CDR1 DFQATT, CDR2 SNEGSKA (reference sequence). J lost 6 bases, V lost 5 bases, and 9 bases had no gene match.

As to this clone: The read falls 3 residues short of the CDR3 end, and the missing part is taken from the germline J gene. This chain links TRBV5-1 with TRBJ1-2, with D perhaps TRBD1 (6 bases). The CDR3 totals 17 residues. CDR1 and CDR2 (germline): SGHRS, YFSETQ. Trimming cost V 1 base and J 3 bases, with 19 bases left between them. This CDR3 is CASSLYGSGNRDYGYTF. The covered CDR3 bases are TGCGCCAGCAGCTTGTATGGGTCGGGTAACAGGGACTATGGC.

Remarks on this clone: The read falls 3 residues short of the CDR3 end, and the missing part is taken from the germline J gene. This chain uses TRBV10-3 with TRBJ1-2; the D is unclear. Germline values: CDR1 ENHRY, CDR2 SYGVKD. Trimming removed 2 bases at V and 2 bases at J, with 6 bases between. The CDR3 covers 13 residues. The CDR3 is CAISEGGNYGYTF. Incomplete CDR3 DNA: TGTGCCATCAGTGAGGGCGGGAACTATGGC.

Notes on this clone: One end of the junction does not line up with germline, which may come from a read error. The read ends 3 residues before the CDR3 terminus; that terminus is restored from the germline J gene. The chain recombines TRBV2 with TRBJ1-5; 11 nucleotides match TRBD1. The CDR3 totals 15 residues. Germline V gene lookup returns CDR1 SNHLY and CDR2 FYNNEI. The part of the CDR3 DNA that was read is TGTGCCAGCCGCCCTCGGACAGGGGGCAAACAGCCC. Its protein is CASRPRTGGKQP. The CDR3 in full is CASRPRTGGKQPQHF.

A remark on this clone: Sequencing ends 3 residues short of the CDR3 end; the germline J gene provides the rest. The rearrangement joins TRBV7-9 to TRBJ1-6, with D possibly matching TRBD1 (5 bases). Germline CDR1 SEHNR, CDR2 FQNEAQ (reference sequence). V lost 1 base and J 10 bases, leaving 11 bases between the germline ends. The CDR3 spans 14 residues. CDR3 residues: CASSLEQVESPLHF. Incomplete CDR3 DNA: TGTGCCAGCAGCTTAGAACAGGTCGAATCACCC.

Note on this clone: The read terminates 3 residues ahead of where the CDR3 ends, so the germline J gene completes it. The J gene is TRBJ2-4, the V gene TRBV20-1; 8 nucleotides line up with TRBD2. The CDR3 is 17 residues long. V was clipped by 2 bases and J by 0 bases; unmatched bases: 9. The germline gives CDR1 DFQATT, CDR2 SNEGSKA (reference sequence). The DNA read from the CDR3 is TGCAGTGCTAGAACCATAGCGGGGACAATAGCCAAAAACATT. It yields the protein CSARTIAGTIAKNI. The CDR3 as a whole reads CSARTIAGTIAKNIQYF.

A note on this clone: The read halts 3 residues ahead of the CDR3 end, with the missing end drawn from the germline J gene. This chain joins TRBV20-1 and TRBJ1-6, with D possibly matching TRBD1 (6 bases). This CDR3 spans 13 amino acids. CDR1 and CDR2 from the germline V gene are DFQATT and SNEGSKA (reference sequence). Between the trimmed V and J ends, which lost 4 bases and 4 bases, there was a span of 8 bases. The sequenced CDR3 bases are TGCAGTGCTAAAGGACAGTATAATTCACCC. This encodes CSAKGQYNSP. The whole CDR3 reads CSAKGQYNSPLHF.

Notes on this clone: The read is 3 residues too short to cover the CDR3 end, so that end is filled in from the germline J gene. The rearrangement joins TRBV7-8 to TRBJ2-7; 7 bases are shared with TRBD2. Per germline, CDR1 SGHVS and CDR2 FQNEAQ. The CDR3 consists of 11 residues. V lost 10 bases to trimming and J lost 1 base; unmatched junction nucleotides: 1. CDR3 loop: CATGGSYEQYF. The CDR3 DNA, read in part, is TGTGCCACCGGGGGGTCCTACGAG.

With respect to this clone: The read comes to an end 3 residues before the CDR3 does, leaving the germline J gene to fill in the end. V gene TRBV7-3 combines with J gene TRBJ2-7; the match to TRBD2 covers 9 bases. This CDR3 has 15 amino acids. CDR1 is SGHTA, CDR2 FQGTGA, per germline. V shed 5 bases and J 0 bases; nucleotides not matched to a gene: 5. The CDR3 protein is CASSENSGSSYEQYF. CDR3 DNA (partial): TGTGCCAGCAGCGAAAATAGCGGGAGCTCCTACGAG. Drawing the rest from reference TRBV7-3 and TRBJ2-7, the complete variable domain is GAGVSQTPSNKVTEKGKYVELRCDPISGHTALYWYRQSLGQGPEFLIYFQGTGAADDSGLPNDRFFAVRPEGSVSTLKIQRTERGDSAVYLCASSENSGSSYEQYFGPGTRLTVT.

For this clone: The read stops 3 residues short of the end of the CDR3; the missing end is completed from the germline J gene. This chain connects TRBV6-1 to TRBJ2-3; possible D gene TRBD2, 5 bases. Per germline, CDR1 MNHNS and CDR2 SASEGT. Trimming took 2 bases from V and 7 from J, leaving 16 bases between them. The CDR3 consists of 15 residues. CDR3: CASSERGLGQYTQYF. The covered CDR3 bases are TGTGCCAGCAGTGAACGGGGTTTGGGTCAATATACG.